What follows are 31 T cell receptor beta chains derived from one specimen sequenced in a study of cytomegalovirus exposure and HLA in healthy donors. The PCR was carried out with 60 Vbeta primers and 13 Jbeta primers. TCRdb's table, derived via immunoSEQ multiplex PCR, lists solely in-frame clones and lacks some. The data contain approximately 210,000 clones, around 79% of them singletons. The specimen was PBMCs. The receptors were gathered from a girl between 10 and 17 years old in good health and CMV-seropositive.

The chain is built from TRBV27 and TRBJ1-3; tentative D call: TRBD1 (5 bases). CDR1 and CDR2 from the germline V gene are MNHEY and SMNVEV (reference sequence). V was trimmed by 2 bases and J by 0 bases, leaving 11 bases between them. The CDR3 runs to 16 residues. Here the CDR3 reads CASSLDSPHSGNTIYF. In nucleotides, the CDR3 is TGTGCCAGCAGTTTAGACAGCCCACACTCTGGAAACACCATATATTTT.

The table lists this clone with a count of one. V is TRBV7-2 and J is TRBJ2-1; TRBD2 agrees at 11 bases. The ends lost 6 bases at V and 4 bases at J; junction bases unmatched: 11. The length of the CDR3 is 17 residues. Germline V gene sequence: CDR1 SGHTA, CDR2 FQGNSA. CDR3 sequence (DNA): TGTGCCAGCAGTCCGCCTAGCGGGGGGCCCAAATACAATGAGCAGTTCTTC. Protein product: CASSPPSGGPKYNEQFF.

The J gene is TRBJ1-2, the V gene TRBV10-3; 9 bases map to TRBD1. V dropped 7 bases and J dropped 6; count of bases not matched to a gene: 12. This CDR3 region has 15 residues. Germline CDR1 ENHRY, CDR2 SYGVKD. CDR3 protein: CAITARDREKDGYTF. CDR3 DNA sequence: TGTGCCATCACCGCCCGGGACAGGGAAAAGGATGGCTACACCTTC.

V gene TRBV7-2 combines with J gene TRBJ1-2; D gene unclear. The CDR3 is 13 amino acids. The germline gives CDR1 SGHTA, CDR2 FQGNSA. V shed 6 bases and J shed 7 bases, with 15 bases lying between them. Written as DNA, the CDR3 is TGTGCCAGCAGTCAATTGAGGGAAAGTGGCTACACCTTC. Its translation is CASSQLRESGYTF.

The chain has TRBV6-1 and TRBJ2-3; 12 nucleotides align to TRBD2. V dropped 6 bases and J dropped 6; count of bases not matched to a gene: 7. Germline V gene lookup returns CDR1 MNHNS and CDR2 SASEGT. The CDR3 contains 15 residues. CDR3 region: CASRPLAGGPDTQYF. The CDR3, as DNA: TGTGCCAGCAGGCCACTAGCGGGGGGCCCCGATACGCAGTATTTT.

The chain couples TRBV21-1 to TRBJ1-1; the D call TRBD1 from the table was never checked on the DNA. TRBV21-1 is described as a pseudogene. The length of the CDR3 is 15 residues. The CDR3 loop is CASSIWDRGNTEAFF. The CDR3 nucleotides are TGTGCCAGCAGCATTTGGGACAGAGGGAACACTGAAGCTTTCTTT.

On this clone: One junction end does not reproduce the germline sequence, and a read error may be involved. V is TRBV5-6 and J is TRBJ1-2, with 9 bases lining up with TRBD1. The germline CDR1 and CDR2 sequences are SGHDT and YYEEEE. There are 15 residues in the CDR3. The CDR3 DNA sequence: TGTGCCAGCGGCTTGCCTGGGACAGGGAACTATGGCTACACCTTC. The encoded protein is CASGLPGTGNYGYTF.

The rearrangement uses TRBV6-5 and TRBJ2-3; 7 positions match TRBD2. Germline CDR1 is MNHEY and CDR2 is SVGAGI. J lost 1 base, V lost 4 bases, and 8 bases had no gene match. The CDR3 extends over 16 amino acids. CDR3 DNA: TGTGCCAGCAGTTCCCGGACTAGGCTAGGCACAGATACGCAGTATTTT. It yields the protein CASSSRTRLGTDTQYF.

The chain has TRBV29-1 and TRBJ1-1; a possible D gene is TRBD1 (5 bases). This CDR3 comprises 11 residues. The V gene lost 7 bases and the J gene lost 3 bases, with 9 bases spanning the gap. CDR1 is SQVTM and CDR2 is ANQGSEA in the germline V gene. The CDR3 region is CSGRADTEAFF. The CDR3 DNA sequence: TGCAGCGGCAGGGCGGACACTGAAGCTTTCTTT.

This clone was seen a few times. This rearrangement joins TRBV7-9 to TRBJ2-1, with TRBD2 matching 11 bases. This CDR3 contains 15 residues. V was clipped by 5 bases and J by 10 bases; unmatched bases: 10. Germline V gene lookup returns CDR1 SEHNR and CDR2 FQNEAQ (reference sequence). Written as DNA, the CDR3 is TGTGCCAGCAGCCCTACCGGGACTAGCGGCGCGGAGCAGTTCTTC. It encodes CASSPTGTSGAEQFF. Complete variable domain (other parts from reference TRBV7-9 and TRBJ2-1): DTGVSQNPRHKITKRGQNVTFRCDPISEHNRLYWYRQTLGQGPEFLTYFQNEAQLEKSRLLSDRFSAERPKGSFSTLEIQRTEQGDSAMYLCASSPTGTSGAEQFFGPGTRLTVL.

CDR3 sequence (DNA): TGTGCCAGCAGCGTCTTTGGAGGGGTCTCTGGAAACACCATATATTTT. Translating gives CASSVFGGVSGNTIYF. J is TRBJ1-3 and V is TRBV9, with a weak D call TRBD1 (5 bases). The length of the CDR3 is 16 residues. Germline CDR1 SGDLS, CDR2 YYNGEE. V was shortened by 2 bases and J by 0 bases, with 12 bases between the two germline ends.

This clone was found once. J is TRBJ2-5 and V is TRBV5-4; 8 nucleotides match TRBD1. The V segment lost 1 base and the J segment 1 base; nucleotides outside the gene matches: 3. CDR3 size: 15 residues. CDR1 SGHNT and CDR2 YYREEE come from the germline V gene (reference sequence). The CDR3 region is CASSLSGQVQETQYF. CDR3 bases: TGTGCCAGCAGCTTGTCGGGACAGGTCCAAGAGACCCAGTACTTC.

This clone was picked up one time. The chain joins TRBV7-2 to TRBJ2-3; 12 bases are shared with TRBD2. The ends lost 1 base at V and 3 bases at J; junction bases unmatched: 2. The length of the CDR3 is 16 residues. Germline assignment: CDR1 SGHTA and CDR2 FQGNSA. CDR3 sequence reads: CASSLGLAGATDTQYF. The DNA for the CDR3 is TGTGCCAGCAGCTTAGGACTAGCGGGGGCGACAGATACGCAGTATTTT.

The chain employs TRBV5-4 and TRBJ1-4; TRBD1 aligns across 9 bases. V trimming: 4 bases; J trimming: 6 bases; junction bases outside the gene matches: 7. Germline CDR1 reads SGHNT; CDR2 reads YYREEE (reference sequence). The CDR3 covers 15 residues. CDR3 residues: CASSAGDRVDEKLFF. Here the CDR3 DNA reads TGTGCCAGCAGCGCGGGGGACAGGGTTGATGAAAAACTGTTTTTT.

The genes are TRBV19 and TRBJ1-1, with TRBD1 identical over 7 bases. V was clipped by 5 bases and J by 7 bases; unmatched bases: 7. Germline CDR1 and CDR2: LNHDA and SQIVND (reference sequence). The CDR3 runs 13 residues. The CDR3 loop is CASSVGGADEAFF. The CDR3 region has the DNA TGTGCCAGTAGTGTAGGGGGCGCCGATGAAGCTTTCTTT. The full variable domain, completed using reference TRBV19 and TRBJ1-1, is DGGITQSPKYLFRKEGQNVTLSCEQNLNHDAMYWYRQDPGQGLRLIYYSQIVNDFQKGDIAEGYSVSREKKESFPLTVTSAQKNPTAFYLCASSVGGADEAFFGQGTRLTVV.

The chain joins TRBV5-5 to TRBJ1-4; 7 nucleotides line up with TRBD1. The ends lost 3 bases at V and 7 bases at J; junction bases unmatched: 12. Germline-derived CDR1 and CDR2 are SGHKS and YYEKEE (reference sequence). There are 16 residues in the CDR3. As DNA, the CDR3 is TGTGCCAGCAGCTCACCCTACGAGGCAGGGGGTGAAAAACTGTTTTTT. This gives the protein CASSSPYEAGGEKLFF.

The sample holds a few counts of this clone. Within the sample, other DNA sequences also encode this same CDR3. The genes are TRBV5-4 and TRBJ1-2, with 7 bases identical to TRBD1. The V gene end was trimmed by 5 bases and the J gene end by 2 bases; junction bases not matched to a gene: 3. This CDR3 spans 13 amino acids. CDR1 SGHNT and CDR2 YYREEE come from the germline V gene (reference sequence). CDR3 loop: CASSPDRNYGYTF. The CDR3 bases are TGTGCCAGCAGTCCGGACAGGAACTATGGCTACACCTTC.

This sequence joins TRBV6-5 and TRBJ2-2; 7 nucleotides agree with TRBD1. Losses at the gene ends were 4 bases for V and 1 base for J; bases not matched to a gene: 3. In germline, CDR1 is MNHEY, CDR2 SVGAGI. This CDR3 is 15 amino acids long. The CDR3 is CASSSQGWNTGELFF. Here the CDR3 DNA reads TGTGCCAGCAGTTCACAGGGGTGGAACACCGGGGAGCTGTTTTTT.

The V call is TRBV7-8, the J call TRBJ2-3, with TRBD2 matching 7 bases. Germline V gene sequence: CDR1 SGHVS, CDR2 FQNEAQ. The CDR3 is 16 amino acids. The ends lost 8 bases at V and 3 bases at J; junction bases unmatched: 14. DNA of the CDR3: TGTGCCAGCTCCCTCAGAGGGTGGGGGGGGACAGATACGCAGTATTTT. It yields the protein CASSLRGWGGTDTQYF.

On this clone: The germline gene is not matched at one end of the junction; a read error may be the cause. This rearrangement joins TRBV2 to TRBJ1-5; TRBD1 is a possible D gene (5 bases). Per germline, CDR1 SNHLY and CDR2 FYNNEI. The CDR3 spans 14 residues. The CDR3 nucleotides are TGTGCCAGCAGTGAACAGGGCGGCAATCAGCCTCAGCATTTT. This codes for CASSEQGGNQPQHF.

In its sample, this clone was seen a few times. V usage is TRBV6-5 and J usage is TRBJ1-3, with a weak D call TRBD1 (5 bases). The germline V gene has CDR1 MNHEY and CDR2 SVGAGI. The ends were cut back, 5 bases at V and 0 bases at J, with 8 bases in the middle. The CDR3 is 14 residues long. CDR3 nucleotides: TGTGCCAGCAGTCAGGGCCTCTCTGGAAACACCATATATTTT. The encoded protein is CASSQGLSGNTIYF.

The chain recombines TRBV19 with TRBJ2-2; 7 bases fit TRBD2. V was clipped by 7 bases and J by 4 bases; unmatched bases: 3. Germline CDR1 LNHDA, CDR2 SQIVND (reference sequence). The CDR3 length is 13 residues. CDR3 region: CASTTGGTGELFF. The DNA for the CDR3 is TGTGCCAGTACTACGGGGGGCACCGGGGAGCTGTTTTTT.

The chain joins TRBV11-2 to TRBJ2-2, with D possibly being TRBD1 (5 bases). Germline V gene sequence: CDR1 SGHAT, CDR2 FQNNGV. Trimming took 3 bases from V and 8 from J, leaving 19 bases between them. The CDR3 extends over 16 amino acids. CDR3 bases: TGTGCCAGCAGCTTCTTTGGGGCCGCAGTTTCGGGGGAGCTGTTTTTT. The encoded protein is CASSFFGAAVSGELFF.

In this sample, this clone turned up a few times. Other DNA sequences within the sample encode an identical CDR3. The chain links TRBV5-6 to TRBJ2-7; TRBD2 might be the D (6 bases). This CDR3 has 14 amino acids. Germline V gene lookup returns CDR1 SGHDT and CDR2 YYEEEE. Trimming took 1 base from V and 4 from J, leaving 12 bases between them. The CDR3 DNA is TGTGCCAGCAGCTTGCGGCAGGGAGGATACGAGCAGTACTTC. This translates into CASSLRQGGYEQYF.

V and J are TRBV29-1 and TRBJ2-2, with unresolved D. V was trimmed by 6 bases and J by 5 bases, leaving 7 bases between them. The CDR3 extends over 11 amino acids. Germline V lookup: CDR1 SQVTM, CDR2 ANQGSEA. The CDR3 DNA reads TGCAGCGTGGGCCAAACCGGGGAGCTGTTTTTT. Its translation: CSVGQTGELFF.

The V call is TRBV10-1, the J call TRBJ2-7, with 9 bases identical to TRBD1. The CDR3 is made up of 16 amino acids. The V gene's germline CDR1 is WNHNN and CDR2 SYGVQD (reference sequence). Trimming took 4 bases from V and 0 from J; bases not matched to a gene: 7. DNA for the CDR3: TGCGCCAGCAGTGTGGGACAGGGTAACCTCTCCTACGAGCAGTACTTC. Its protein product is CASSVGQGNLSYEQYF.

The CDR3: CASSVETSAFLGTQYF. CDR3 nucleotide sequence: TGTGCCAGCAGCGTAGAAACTAGCGCCTTCCTCGGGACCCAGTACTTC. The V and J genes are TRBV9 and TRBJ2-5; TRBD2 matches at 7 bases. This CDR3 region has 16 residues. V shed 0 bases, J shed 7 bases, and the junction held 12 bases outside the gene matches. Germline V gives CDR1 SGDLS, CDR2 YYNGEE.

The chain uses TRBV6-6 and TRBJ1-4, with 7 bases lining up with TRBD1. The ends lost 9 bases at V and 3 bases at J; junction bases unmatched: 10. Germline values: CDR1 MNHNY, CDR2 SVGAGI (reference sequence). CDR3 size: 15 residues. In DNA, the CDR3 is TGTGCCAGTCCCAGGACAGGTTCGGCTAATGAAAAACTGTTTTTT. It specifies CASPRTGSANEKLFF.

This clone has a handful of counts. The chain has TRBV11-2 and TRBJ1-1; the match to TRBD1 covers 9 bases. The CDR3 extends over 14 amino acids. Trimming took 5 bases from V and 4 from J; bases not matched to a gene: 5. Germline loops: CDR1 SGHAT, CDR2 FQNNGV. As DNA, the CDR3 is TGTGCCAGCAGCCCGACGGACAGGGGCACTGAAGCTTTCTTT. Translating gives CASSPTDRGTEAFF. Together with reference TRBV11-2 and TRBJ1-1, the CDR3 gives the full variable domain: EAGVAQSPRYKIIEKRQSVAFWCNPISGHATLYWYQQILGQGPKLLIQFQNNGVVDDSQLPKDRFSAERLKGVDSTLKIQPAKLEDSAVYLCASSPTDRGTEAFFGQGTRLTVV.

The sample holds one count of this clone. V gene TRBV10-2 combines with J gene TRBJ2-1, with TRBD2 identical over 15 bases. V lost 6 bases, J lost 7 bases, and 7 bases stayed unmatched. This CDR3 region has 16 residues. CDR1 WSHSY and CDR2 SAAADI come from the germline V gene. CDR3 DNA sequence: TGCGCCAGCAGGGGGACTAGCGGGGGGAGAGGGAATGAGCAGTTCTTC. Its translation is CASRGTSGGRGNEQFF.

The rearrangement joins TRBV27 to TRBJ2-7, with D perhaps matching TRBD2 (5 bases). Germline CDR1 and CDR2: MNHEY and SMNVEV (reference sequence). Trimming cost V 6 bases and J 5 bases, with 14 bases left between them. The CDR3 sequence is 13 residues long. CDR3 loop: CASRREGYHEQYF. The CDR3 nucleotides are TGTGCCAGCAGGAGGGAAGGGTACCACGAGCAGTACTTC.